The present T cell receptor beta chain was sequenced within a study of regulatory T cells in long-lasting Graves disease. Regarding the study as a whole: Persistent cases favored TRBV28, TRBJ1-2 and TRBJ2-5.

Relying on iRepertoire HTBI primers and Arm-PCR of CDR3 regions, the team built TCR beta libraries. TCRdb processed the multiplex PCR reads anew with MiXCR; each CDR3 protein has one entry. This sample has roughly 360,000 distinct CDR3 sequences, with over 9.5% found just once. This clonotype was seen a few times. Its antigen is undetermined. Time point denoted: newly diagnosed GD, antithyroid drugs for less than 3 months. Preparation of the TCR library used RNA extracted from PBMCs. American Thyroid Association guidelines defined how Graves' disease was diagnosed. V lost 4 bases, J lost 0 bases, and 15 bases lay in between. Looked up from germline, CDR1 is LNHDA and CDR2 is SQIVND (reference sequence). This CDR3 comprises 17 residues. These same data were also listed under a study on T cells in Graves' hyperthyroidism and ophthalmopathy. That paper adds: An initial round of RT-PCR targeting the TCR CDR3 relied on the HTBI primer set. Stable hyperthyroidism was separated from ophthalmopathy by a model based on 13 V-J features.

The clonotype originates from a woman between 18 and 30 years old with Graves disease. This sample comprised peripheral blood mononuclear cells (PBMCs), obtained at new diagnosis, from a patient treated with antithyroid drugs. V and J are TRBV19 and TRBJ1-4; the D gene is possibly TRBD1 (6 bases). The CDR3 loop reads CASSTRDTGATNEKLFF. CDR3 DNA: TGTGCCAGTAGTACGCGGGACACTGGAGCAACTAATGAAAAACTGTTTTTT. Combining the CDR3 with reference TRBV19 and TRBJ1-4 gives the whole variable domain DGGITQSPKYLFRKEGQNVTLSCEQNLNHDAMYWYRQDPGQGLRLIYYSQIVNDFQKGDIAEGYSVSREKKESFPLTVTSAQKNPTAFYLCASSTRDTGATNEKLFFGSGTQLSVL.